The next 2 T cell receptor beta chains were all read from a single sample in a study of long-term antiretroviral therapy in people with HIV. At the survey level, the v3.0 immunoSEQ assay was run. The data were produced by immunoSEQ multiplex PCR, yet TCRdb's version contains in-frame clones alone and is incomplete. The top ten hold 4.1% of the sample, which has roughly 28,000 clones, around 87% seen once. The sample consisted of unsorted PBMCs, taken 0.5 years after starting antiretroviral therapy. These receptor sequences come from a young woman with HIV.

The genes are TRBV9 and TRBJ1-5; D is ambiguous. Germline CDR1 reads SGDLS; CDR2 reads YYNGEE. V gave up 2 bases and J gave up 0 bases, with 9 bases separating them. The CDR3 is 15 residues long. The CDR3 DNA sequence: TGTGCCAGCAGCGTCGGGGAAGGTAGCAATCAGCCCCAGCATTTT. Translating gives CASSVGEGSNQPQHF.

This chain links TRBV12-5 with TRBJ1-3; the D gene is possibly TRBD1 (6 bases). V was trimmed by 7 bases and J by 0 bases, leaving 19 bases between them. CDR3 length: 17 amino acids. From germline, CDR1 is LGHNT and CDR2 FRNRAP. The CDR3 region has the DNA TGTGCTAGTGCCACCGAACGAGGGGGGAGCTCTGGAAACACCATATATTTT. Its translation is CASATERGGSSGNTIYF.